One T cell receptor beta chain is described in this entry. The sample comes from a study of technical replicates of blood from a handful of donors. TCRdb keeps only in-frame clones here, not all; method: immunoSEQ multiplex PCR. The data show around 75,000 clones, with approximately 90% seen just once and roughly 0.3% held by the top ten. Germline V lookup: CDR1 MGHRA, CDR2 YSYEKL. This CDR3 is 15 amino acids long. The germline V and J ends were trimmed by 1 base and 2 bases, with 12 bases remaining between them. The chain employs TRBV4-1 and TRBJ2-7; TRBD2 is a possible D gene (6 bases). The sequence derives from a human donor in good health. Sequencing was done on a sample of T cells isolated from PBMCs. The CDR3 spells CASSQASVTAYEQYF. CDR3 DNA sequence: TGCGCCAGCAGCCAAGCTAGCGTGACCGCCTACGAGCAGTACTTC.